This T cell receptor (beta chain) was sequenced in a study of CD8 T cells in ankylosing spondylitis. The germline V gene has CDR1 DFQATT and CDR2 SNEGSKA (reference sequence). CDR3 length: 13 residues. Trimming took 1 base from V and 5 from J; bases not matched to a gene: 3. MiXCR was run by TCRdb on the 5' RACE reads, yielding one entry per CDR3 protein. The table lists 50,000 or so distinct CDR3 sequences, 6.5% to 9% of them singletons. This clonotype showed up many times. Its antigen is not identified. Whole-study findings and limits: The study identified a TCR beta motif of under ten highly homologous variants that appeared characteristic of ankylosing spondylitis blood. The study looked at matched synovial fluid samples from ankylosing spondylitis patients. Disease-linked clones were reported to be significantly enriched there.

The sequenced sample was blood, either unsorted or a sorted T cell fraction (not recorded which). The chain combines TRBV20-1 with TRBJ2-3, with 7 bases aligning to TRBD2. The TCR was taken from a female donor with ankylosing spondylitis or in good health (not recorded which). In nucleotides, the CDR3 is TGCAGTGCTAGAGGGGCGGGGGTAGATACGCAGTATTTT. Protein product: CSARGAGVDTQYF.